This T cell receptor (beta chain) comes out of a study of regulatory T cells. Autoimmunity was present in every CD3G-deficient patient, worse in two. Patients aged 2 to 39 years had fewer naive and more memory CD4+ and CD8+ T cells. Regulatory (CD25-high CD127-low) and conventional (CD25-low CD127-high) CD4+ T cells were sorted separately. The PCR used 52 TRBV and 13 TRBJ primers. Measured with immunoSEQ multiplex PCR; TCRdb has only the in-frame clones, and not every one. In the table there are over 25,000 clones, under 95% of which are singletons. Study results and caveats: In CD3G-deficient patients, conventional CD4+ T cells were enriched for hydrophobic CDR3 residues at positions 6 and 7. Regulatory T cells showed the strongest V-J pair restriction and V/J gene skewing among patient repertoires.

A word on this clone: Antigen specificity is unknown.

This CDR3 contains 14 residues. CDR1 is SGHVS, CDR2 FQNEAQ, per germline. Trimming cost V 5 bases and J 8 bases; bases outside gene matches: 7. The clonotype was recovered from a person in their late teens or twenties with CD3G deficiency. The specimen sequenced was conventional CD4+ T cells sorted from blood. The chain combines TRBV7-8 with TRBJ1-3; TRBD1 agrees at 9 bases. This chain's CDR3 is CASSPGQGWDTIYF. Here the CDR3 DNA reads TGTGCCAGCAGCCCGGGACAGGGCTGGGACACCATATATTTT.